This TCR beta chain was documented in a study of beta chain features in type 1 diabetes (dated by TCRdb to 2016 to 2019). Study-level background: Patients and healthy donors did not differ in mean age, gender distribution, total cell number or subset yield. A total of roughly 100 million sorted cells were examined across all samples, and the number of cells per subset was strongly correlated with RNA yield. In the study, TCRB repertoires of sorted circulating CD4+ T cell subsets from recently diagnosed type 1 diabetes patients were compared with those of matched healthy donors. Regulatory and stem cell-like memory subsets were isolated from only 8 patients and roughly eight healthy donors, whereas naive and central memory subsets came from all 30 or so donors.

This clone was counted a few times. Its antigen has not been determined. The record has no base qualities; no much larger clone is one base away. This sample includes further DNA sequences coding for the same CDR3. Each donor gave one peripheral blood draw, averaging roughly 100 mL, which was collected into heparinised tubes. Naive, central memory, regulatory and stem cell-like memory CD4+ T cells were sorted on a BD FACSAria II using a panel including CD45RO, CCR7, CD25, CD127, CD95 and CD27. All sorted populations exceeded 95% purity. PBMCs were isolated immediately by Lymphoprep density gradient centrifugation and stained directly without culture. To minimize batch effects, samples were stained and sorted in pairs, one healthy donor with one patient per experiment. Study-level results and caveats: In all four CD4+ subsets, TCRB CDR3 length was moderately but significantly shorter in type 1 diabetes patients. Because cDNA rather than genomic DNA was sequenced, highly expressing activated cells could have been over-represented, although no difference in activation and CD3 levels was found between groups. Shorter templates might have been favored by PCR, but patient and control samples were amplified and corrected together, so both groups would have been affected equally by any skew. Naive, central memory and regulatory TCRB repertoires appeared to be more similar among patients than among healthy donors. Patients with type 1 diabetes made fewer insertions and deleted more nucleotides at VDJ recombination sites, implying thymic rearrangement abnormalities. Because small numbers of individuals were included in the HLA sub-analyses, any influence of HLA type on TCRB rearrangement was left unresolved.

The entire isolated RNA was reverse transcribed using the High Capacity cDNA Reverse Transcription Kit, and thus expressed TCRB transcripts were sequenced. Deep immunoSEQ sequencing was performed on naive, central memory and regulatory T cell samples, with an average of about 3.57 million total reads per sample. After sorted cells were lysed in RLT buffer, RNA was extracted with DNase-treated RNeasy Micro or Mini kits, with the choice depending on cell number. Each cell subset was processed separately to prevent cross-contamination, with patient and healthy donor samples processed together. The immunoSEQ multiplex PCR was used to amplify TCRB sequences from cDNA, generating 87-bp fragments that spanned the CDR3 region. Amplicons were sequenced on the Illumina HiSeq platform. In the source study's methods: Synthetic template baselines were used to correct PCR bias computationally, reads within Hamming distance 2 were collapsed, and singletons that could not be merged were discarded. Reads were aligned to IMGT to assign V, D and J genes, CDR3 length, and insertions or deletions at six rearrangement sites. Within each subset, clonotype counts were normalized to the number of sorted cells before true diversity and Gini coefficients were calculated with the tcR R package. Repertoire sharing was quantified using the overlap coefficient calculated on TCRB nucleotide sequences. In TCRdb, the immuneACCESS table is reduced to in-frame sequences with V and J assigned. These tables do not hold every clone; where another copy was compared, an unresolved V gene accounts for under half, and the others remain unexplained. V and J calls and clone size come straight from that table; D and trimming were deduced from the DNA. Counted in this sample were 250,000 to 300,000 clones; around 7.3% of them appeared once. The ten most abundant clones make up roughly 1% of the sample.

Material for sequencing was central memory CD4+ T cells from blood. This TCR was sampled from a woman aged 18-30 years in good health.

The nucleotides read TGTGCCAGCAGCTTAGACAACCAAGAGACCCAGTACTTC. It is translated as CASSLDNQETQYF. The chain is encoded by TRBV7-9 joined to TRBJ2-5, with the D gene uncertain. From the cysteine up to the phenylalanine, the CDR3 has a length of 13 residues. CDR3 DNA only is kept here, 39 bases in frame from base 1. The germline V gene (reference sequence) sets CDR1 to SEHNR and CDR2 to FQNEAQ. V is pared back by 1 base and J by 0 bases, with 3 bases lying between the germline termini.